This TCR beta chain came from a study of shared clonotypes between healthy human individuals. Study conclusions and caveats: Blood alone was sampled, and tissue repertoires likely differ. For sorted subsets, rarefaction showed incomplete sequencing despite large depth.

Terminally differentiated effector memory CD45RA+ cells were left out of the naive CD8 fraction, which was CD45RO-negative and positively selected for CCR7. With regard to this clone: The antigen remains undetermined.

The CDR3 length is 13 residues. In germline, CDR1 is SEHNR, CDR2 FQNEAQ (reference sequence). Deletions cut 5 bases from V and 4 bases from J, with 12 bases between. Here immunoSEQ multiplex PCR was the method, and the copy in TCRdb shows in-frame clones only, minus some. The table lists about 2.1 million clones, roughly 91% of them singletons, with around 1.7% in the top ten. The chain employs TRBV7-9 and TRBJ2-7, with D possibly TRBD1 on 5 matching bases. Material: naive CD8+ T cells from PBMCs. The receptor was derived from a man in his late teens or twenties in good health. Some clones in this sample may be carry-over from other donors' samples. Here the CDR3 reads CASSGQGRYEQYF. CDR3 sequence (DNA): TGTGCCAGCAGCGGGCAGGGTCGGTACGAGCAGTACTTC.